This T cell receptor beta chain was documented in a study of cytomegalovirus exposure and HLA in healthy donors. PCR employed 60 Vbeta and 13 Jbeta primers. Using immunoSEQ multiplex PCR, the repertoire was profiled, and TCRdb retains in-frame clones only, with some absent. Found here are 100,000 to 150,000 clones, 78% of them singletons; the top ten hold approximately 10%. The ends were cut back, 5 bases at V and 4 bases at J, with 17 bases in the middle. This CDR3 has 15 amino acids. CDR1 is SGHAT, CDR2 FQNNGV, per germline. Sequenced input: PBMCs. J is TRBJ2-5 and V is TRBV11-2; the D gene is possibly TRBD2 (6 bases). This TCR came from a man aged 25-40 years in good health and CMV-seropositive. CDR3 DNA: TGTGCCAGCAGCCAAGGGACTCCCTTGGGAGAGACCCAGTACTTC. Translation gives CASSQGTPLGETQYF.